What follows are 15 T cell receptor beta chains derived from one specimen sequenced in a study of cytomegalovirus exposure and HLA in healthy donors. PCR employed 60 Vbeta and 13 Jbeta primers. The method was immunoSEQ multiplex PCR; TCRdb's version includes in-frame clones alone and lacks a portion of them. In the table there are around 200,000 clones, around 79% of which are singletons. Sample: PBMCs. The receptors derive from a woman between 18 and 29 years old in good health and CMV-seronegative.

CDR3 in DNA: TGCGCCAGCAGCCAGACCGCGGGGGCCAATGAAAAACTGTTTTTT. Amino acids: CASSQTAGANEKLFF. The chain links TRBV5-1 to TRBJ1-4, with D maybe TRBD1 (6 bases). Per the germline V gene, CDR1 is SGHRS and CDR2 is YFSETQ. Trimming took 4 bases from V and 5 from J, leaving 15 bases between them. The CDR3 sequence is 15 residues long. Based on the CDR3 plus reference TRBV5-1 and TRBJ1-4, the full variable domain is KAGVTQTPRYLIKTRGQQVTLSCSPISGHRSVSWYQQTPGQGLQFLFEYFSETQRNKGNFPGRFSGRQFSNSRSEMNVSTLELGDSALYLCASSQTAGANEKLFFGSGTQLSVL.

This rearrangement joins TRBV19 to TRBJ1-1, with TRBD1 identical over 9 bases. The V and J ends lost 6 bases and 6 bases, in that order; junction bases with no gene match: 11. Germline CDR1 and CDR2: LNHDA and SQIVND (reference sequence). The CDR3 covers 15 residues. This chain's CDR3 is CASRETGGVWPEAFF. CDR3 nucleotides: TGTGCCAGTAGGGAAACAGGGGGCGTGTGGCCTGAAGCTTTCTTT.

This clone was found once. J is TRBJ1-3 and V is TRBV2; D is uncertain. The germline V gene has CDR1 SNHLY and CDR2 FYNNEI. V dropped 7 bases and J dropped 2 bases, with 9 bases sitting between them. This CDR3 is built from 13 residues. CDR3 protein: CASTGRAGNTIYF. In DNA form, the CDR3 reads TGTGCCAGCACGGGAAGGGCTGGAAACACCATATATTTT.

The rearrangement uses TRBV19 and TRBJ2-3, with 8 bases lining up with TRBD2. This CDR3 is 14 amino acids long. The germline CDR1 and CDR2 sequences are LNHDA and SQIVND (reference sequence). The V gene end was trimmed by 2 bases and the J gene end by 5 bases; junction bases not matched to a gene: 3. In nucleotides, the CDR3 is TGTGCCAGTAGTATACGGGGGGGTAGAGATACGCAGTATTTT. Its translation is CASSIRGGRDTQYF.

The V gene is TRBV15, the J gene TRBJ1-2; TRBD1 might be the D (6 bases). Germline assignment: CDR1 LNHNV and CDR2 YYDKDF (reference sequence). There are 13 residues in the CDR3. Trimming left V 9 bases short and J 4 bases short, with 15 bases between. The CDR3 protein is CATSLRGGYGYTF. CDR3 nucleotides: TGTGCCACGAGCCTCAGGGGCGGCTATGGCTACACCTTC. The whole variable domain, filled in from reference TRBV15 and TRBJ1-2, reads DAMVIQNPRYQVTQFGKPVTLSCSQTLNHNVMYWYQQKSSQAPKLLFHYYDKDFNNEADTPDNFQSRRPNTSFCFLDIRSPGLGDTAMYLCATSLRGGYGYTFGSGTRLTVV.

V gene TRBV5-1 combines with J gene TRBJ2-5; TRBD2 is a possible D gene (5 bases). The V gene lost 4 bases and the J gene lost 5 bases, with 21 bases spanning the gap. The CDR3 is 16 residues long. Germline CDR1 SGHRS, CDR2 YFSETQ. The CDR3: CASSTAGPPGWETQYF. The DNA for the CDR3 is TGCGCCAGCAGCACCGCGGGTCCTCCGGGGTGGGAGACCCAGTACTTC.

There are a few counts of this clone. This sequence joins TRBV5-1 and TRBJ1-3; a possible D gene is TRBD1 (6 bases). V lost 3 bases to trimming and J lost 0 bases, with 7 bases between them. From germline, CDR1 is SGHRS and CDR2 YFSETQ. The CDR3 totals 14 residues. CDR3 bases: TGCGCCAGCAGCTCCAGGGGCTCTGGAAACACCATATATTTT. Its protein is CASSSRGSGNTIYF. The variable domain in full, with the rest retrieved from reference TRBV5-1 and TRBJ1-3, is KAGVTQTPRYLIKTRGQQVTLSCSPISGHRSVSWYQQTPGQGLQFLFEYFSETQRNKGNFPGRFSGRQFSNSRSEMNVSTLELGDSALYLCASSSRGSGNTIYFGEGSWLTVV.

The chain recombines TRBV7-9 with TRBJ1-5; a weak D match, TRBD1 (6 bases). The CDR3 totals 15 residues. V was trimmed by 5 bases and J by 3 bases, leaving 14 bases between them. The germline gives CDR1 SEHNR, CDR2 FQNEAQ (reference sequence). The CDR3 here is CASSAMGQLNQPQHF. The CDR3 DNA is TGTGCCAGCAGCGCCATGGGACAACTCAATCAGCCCCAGCATTTT.

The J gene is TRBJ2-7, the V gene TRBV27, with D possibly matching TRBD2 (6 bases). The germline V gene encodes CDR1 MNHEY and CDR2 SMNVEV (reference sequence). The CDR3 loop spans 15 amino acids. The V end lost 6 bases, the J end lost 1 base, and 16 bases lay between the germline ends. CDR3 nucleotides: TGTGCCAGCAGCGCTCCTAGCGCTGGGTCCTACGAGCAGTACTTC. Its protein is CASSAPSAGSYEQYF.

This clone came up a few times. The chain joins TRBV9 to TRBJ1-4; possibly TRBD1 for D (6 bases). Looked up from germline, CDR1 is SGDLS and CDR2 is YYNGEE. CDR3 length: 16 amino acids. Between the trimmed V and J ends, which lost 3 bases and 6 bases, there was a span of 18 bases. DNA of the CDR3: TGTGCCAGCAGCGCCTCATACAGGGTCGTGGATGAAAAACTGTTTTTT. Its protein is CASSASYRVVDEKLFF.

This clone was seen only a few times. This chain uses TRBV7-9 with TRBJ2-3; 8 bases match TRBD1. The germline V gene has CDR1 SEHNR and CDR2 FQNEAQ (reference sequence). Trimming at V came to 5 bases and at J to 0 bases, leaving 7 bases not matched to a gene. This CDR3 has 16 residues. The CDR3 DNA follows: TGTGCCAGCAGCCCACAACGGACAGGGAGCACAGATACGCAGTATTTT. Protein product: CASSPQRTGSTDTQYF.

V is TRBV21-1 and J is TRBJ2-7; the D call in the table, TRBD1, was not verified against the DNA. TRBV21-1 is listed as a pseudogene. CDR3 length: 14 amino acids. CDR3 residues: CASRGLRGAYEQYF. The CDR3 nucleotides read TGTGCCAGCAGGGGGCTCAGGGGGGCCTACGAGCAGTACTTC.

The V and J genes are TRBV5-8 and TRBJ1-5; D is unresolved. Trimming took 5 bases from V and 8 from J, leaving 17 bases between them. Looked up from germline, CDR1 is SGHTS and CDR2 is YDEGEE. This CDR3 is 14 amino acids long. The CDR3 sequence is CASRSLAGFEPQHF. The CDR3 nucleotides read TGTGCCAGCAGAAGCCTTGCAGGCTTTGAGCCCCAGCATTTT.

The CDR3 spells CASTRTSGRLDEQYF. In DNA form, the CDR3 reads TGTGCCAGTACCCGGACTAGCGGGAGGCTCGACGAGCAGTACTTC. This chain joins TRBV19 and TRBJ2-7; TRBD2 aligns across 14 bases. V lost 7 bases, J lost 5 bases, and 7 bases stayed unmatched. The length of the CDR3 is 15 residues. Germline-derived CDR1 and CDR2 are LNHDA and SQIVND (reference sequence).

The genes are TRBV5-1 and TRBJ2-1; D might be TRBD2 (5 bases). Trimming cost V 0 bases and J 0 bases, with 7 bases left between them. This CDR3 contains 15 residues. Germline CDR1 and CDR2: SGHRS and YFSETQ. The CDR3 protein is CASSLAGSSYNEQFF. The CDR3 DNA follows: TGCGCCAGCAGCTTGGCGGGAAGCTCCTACAATGAGCAGTTCTTC.